The rows below give T cell receptor beta chains drawn from one sample of a study of beta chain features in type 1 diabetes. Repertoires were generated with immunoSEQ multiplex PCR, while TCRdb's copy carries only in-frame clones and drops some. Of a few hundred thousand clones in the sample, approximately 10% are singletons; the top ten hold roughly 1.4%. Sample: central memory CD4+ T cells from blood. The receptors derive from a man between 18 and 35 years old in good health. The CDR3 runs from the conserved cysteine through the conserved F or W. Fields, in order: V gene, J gene, CDR3 protein.

TRBV2	TRBJ2-1	CASSDTSGHYNEQFF
TRBV6-5	TRBJ2-3	CASSYMASGRTQYF
TRBV7-2	TRBJ2-2	CASSNSGRVNTGELFF
TRBV5-1	TRBJ2-7	CASSSDRGGEQYF
TRBV18	TRBJ2-3	CASSPGLATNTDTQYF
TRBV7-2	TRBJ2-5	CASSKGLGGFQETQYF
TRBV29-1	-	CSVGDRAYEQYF
TRBV7-8	TRBJ2-1	CASSSTRARNEQFF
TRBV30	TRBJ1-1	CAWSLNLGTEAFF
TRBV5-1	TRBJ2-6	CASSWGTGGASGANVLTF
TRBV4-3	TRBJ1-2	CASSQEGTRYTF
TRBV5-4	TRBJ2-2	CATNVIAGGGTGELFF
TRBV11-2	TRBJ1-1	CASRRSDTEAFF
TRBV29-1	TRBJ2-6	CSVAPGQSSGANVLTF
TRBV5-5	TRBJ2-1	CASSLQTRGNEQFF
TRBV7-2	TRBJ2-7	CASSRQASSYEQYF
TRBV7-3	TRBJ2-2	CASSLRRGTGELFF
TRBV6-5	TRBJ1-4	CASRRTGKDEKLFF
TRBV7-2	TRBJ2-1	CASSQNRDNEQFF
TRBV7-2	TRBJ2-7	CASGWSATEQYF